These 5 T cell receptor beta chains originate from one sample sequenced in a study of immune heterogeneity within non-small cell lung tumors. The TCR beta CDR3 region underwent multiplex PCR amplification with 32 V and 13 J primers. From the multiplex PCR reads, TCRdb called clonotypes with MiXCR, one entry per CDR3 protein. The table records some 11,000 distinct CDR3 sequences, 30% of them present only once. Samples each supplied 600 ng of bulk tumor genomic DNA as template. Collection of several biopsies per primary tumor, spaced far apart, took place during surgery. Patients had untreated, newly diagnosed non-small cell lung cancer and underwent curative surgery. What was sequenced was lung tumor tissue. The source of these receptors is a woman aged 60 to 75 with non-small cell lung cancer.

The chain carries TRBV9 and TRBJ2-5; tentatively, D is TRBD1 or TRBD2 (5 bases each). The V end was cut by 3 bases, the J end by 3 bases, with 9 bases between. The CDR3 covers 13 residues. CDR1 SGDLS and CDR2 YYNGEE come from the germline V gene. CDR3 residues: CASSDGTKETQYF. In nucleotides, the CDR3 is TGTGCCAGCAGCGATGGGACGAAAGAGACCCAGTACTTC.

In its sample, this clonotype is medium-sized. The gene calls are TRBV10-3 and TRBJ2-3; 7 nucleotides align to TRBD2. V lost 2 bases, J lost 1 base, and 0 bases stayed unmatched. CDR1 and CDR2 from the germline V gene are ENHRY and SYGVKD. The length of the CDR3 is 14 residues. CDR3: CAISEGGGTDTQYF. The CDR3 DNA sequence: TGTGCCATCAGTGAGGGGGGGGGCACAGATACGCAGTATTTT.

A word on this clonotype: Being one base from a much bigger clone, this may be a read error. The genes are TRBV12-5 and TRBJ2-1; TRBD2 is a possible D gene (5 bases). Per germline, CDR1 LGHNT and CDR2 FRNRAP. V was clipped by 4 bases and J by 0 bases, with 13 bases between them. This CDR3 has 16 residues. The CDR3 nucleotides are TGTGCTAGTGGTTCGACCGGGAATTCCTCCTACAATGAGCAGTTCTTC. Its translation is CASGSTGNSSYNEQFF.

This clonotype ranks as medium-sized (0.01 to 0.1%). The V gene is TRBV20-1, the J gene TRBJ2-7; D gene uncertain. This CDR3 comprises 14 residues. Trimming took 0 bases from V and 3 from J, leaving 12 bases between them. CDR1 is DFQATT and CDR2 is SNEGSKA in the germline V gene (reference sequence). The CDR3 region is CSARDLRDFYEQYF. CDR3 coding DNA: TGCAGTGCTAGAGACTTGCGCGACTTCTACGAGCAGTACTTC.

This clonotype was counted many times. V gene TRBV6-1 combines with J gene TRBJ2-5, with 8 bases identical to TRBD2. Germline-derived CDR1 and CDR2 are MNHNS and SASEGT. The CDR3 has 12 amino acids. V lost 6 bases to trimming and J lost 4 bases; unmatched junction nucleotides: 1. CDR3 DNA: TGTGCCAGCAGAAGCGGGAGAGAGACCCAGTACTTC. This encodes CASRSGRETQYF.